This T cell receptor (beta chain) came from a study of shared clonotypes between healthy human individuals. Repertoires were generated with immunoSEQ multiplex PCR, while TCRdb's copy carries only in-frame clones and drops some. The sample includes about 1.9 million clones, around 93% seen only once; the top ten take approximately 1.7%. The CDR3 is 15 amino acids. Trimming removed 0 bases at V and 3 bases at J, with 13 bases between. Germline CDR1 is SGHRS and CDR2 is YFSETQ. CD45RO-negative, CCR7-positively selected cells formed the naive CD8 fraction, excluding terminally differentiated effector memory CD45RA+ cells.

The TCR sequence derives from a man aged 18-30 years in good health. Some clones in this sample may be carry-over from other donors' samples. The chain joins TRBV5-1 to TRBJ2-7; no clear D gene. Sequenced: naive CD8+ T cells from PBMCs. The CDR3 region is CASSLEPGVRYEQYF. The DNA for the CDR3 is TGCGCCAGCAGCTTGGAACCGGGTGTGCGCTACGAGCAGTACTTC. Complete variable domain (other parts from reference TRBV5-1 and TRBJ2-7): KAGVTQTPRYLIKTRGQQVTLSCSPISGHRSVSWYQQTPGQGLQFLFEYFSETQRNKGNFPGRFSGRQFSNSRSEMNVSTLELGDSALYLCASSLEPGVRYEQYFGPGTRLTVT.